This T cell receptor (beta chain) was identified during a study of blood T cell repertoires in COVID-19. About the research overall: The study drew acute and convalescent COVID-19 samples from the United States, Italy and Spain. The cDNA or gDNA used as material had been derived from T cells, B-cell-depleted T cells, or PBMCs.

Recruits, aged about 18 to 95 years, lived in 25 or so US areas. In the source study's methods: Nucleated cell counts were estimated from reference gene primer amplification. The protocol was immunoSEQ multiplex PCR, while the TCRdb copy is restricted to in-frame clones and leaves out a portion. V and J calls and clone size follow that table, whereas D and trimming were derived from the DNA. The table has around 390,000 clones, 85% to 90% seen once. From germline, CDR1 is SGHVS and CDR2 FNYEAQ. Deletions cut 4 bases from V and 2 bases from J, with 27 bases between. The CDR3 runs to 20 residues. This sequence joins TRBV7-6 and TRBJ1-5, with D possibly TRBD1 on 6 matching bases. Sequenced input: PBMCs or T cells enriched from blood (not recorded which). The sequence came from a woman in her 50s who had recovered from COVID-19. The CDR3 nucleotides are TGTGCCAGCAGCTACCCAGCCCCTTTGGACAGAGCATTTTGCAATCAGCCCCAGCATTTT. Its translation is CASSYPAPLDRAFCNQPQHF.